This T cell receptor beta chain was identified during a study of cytomegalovirus exposure and HLA in healthy donors. Across the study: There were under 130 million unique TCR beta sequences, drawn from roughly 200 million T cells, in an earlier analysis.

The CDR3 is 13 amino acids. V lost 5 bases and J 7 bases, leaving 11 bases between the germline ends. Per the germline V gene, CDR1 is SGHTA and CDR2 is FQGNSA. Study-wide results and limits: The likely origin of a cluster of highly shared sequence variants was a sequencing artifact. Researchers left out some V segments, among them TRBV6-2 and TRBV6-3, as indistinguishable.

This PCR relied on a set of 60 Vbeta primers and 13 Jbeta primers. Using immunoSEQ multiplex PCR, the repertoire was profiled, and TCRdb retains in-frame clones only, with some absent. The repertoire includes around 170,000 clones, approximately 73% of them detected once, and less than 2.5% sits in the top ten. In regard to this clone: Its antigen is unknown.

The sequenced sample was PBMCs. The chain joins TRBV7-2 to TRBJ2-2, with D possibly matching TRBD1 (5 bases). The source is a woman in her 30s in good health and CMV-seropositive. The CDR3 region is CASSVTDLGELFF. The CDR3 DNA is TGTGCCAGCAGCGTGACAGATCTCGGGGAGCTGTTTTTT. The full variable domain, with the rest looked up from reference TRBV7-2 and TRBJ2-2, is GAGVSQSPSNKVTEKGKDVELRCDPISGHTALYWYRQSLGQGLEFLIYFQGNSAPDKSGLPSDRFSAERTGGSVSTLTIQRTQQEDSAVYLCASSVTDLGELFFGEGSRLTVL.